This T cell receptor beta chain originates from a study of T cells after yellow fever vaccination. TCRdb itself ran the 5' RACE reads through MiXCR, one entry per CDR3 protein. The data contain around 310,000 distinct CDR3 sequences, about 4.5% of them seen just once; the ten biggest clones take up just under 20%. Looked up from germline, CDR1 is LNHNV and CDR2 is YYDKDF (reference sequence). The CDR3 runs 14 residues. V lost 5 bases to trimming and J lost 0 bases, with 8 bases between them. Many counts were recorded for this clonotype. The target antigen is unknown. Broader study findings: Among all clonotypes, a small share was observed in both CD4 and CD8 compartments.

This TCR was sampled from a man between 18 and 29 years old who received the YFV17D yellow fever vaccine. The gene calls are TRBV15 and TRBJ1-3; D remains unclear. Sequenced material: PBMCs, taken 15 days after the yellow fever booster vaccination. This chain's CDR3 is CATSGPGSGNTIYF. CDR3 DNA: TGTGCCACCAGCGGACCGGGCTCTGGAAACACCATATATTTT.